The rows below give T cell receptor beta chains drawn from one sample of a study of blood T cell repertoires in COVID-19. Assay used: immunoSEQ multiplex PCR; TCRdb lists only in-frame clones, some missing. The sample contains roughly 100,000 clones, 75% to 95% of which appear only once. Sequencing used peripheral blood. The source is a young man with acute or convalescent COVID-19. The CDR3 runs from the conserved cysteine through the conserved F or W. A D gene is named only where the DNA matches it firmly. Size is stated for part of the rows, as once, few or many counts, or as a class when the clone is expanded.

TRBV5-1	NA	NA	TRBJ1-2	TGCGCCAGCAGCTTGGTTCTCGGACAGAACTATGGCTACACCTTC	CASSLVLGQNYGYTF
TRBV4-2	NA	NA	TRBJ2-5	TGTGCCAGCAGCCAAGAACGTGCGTTGGGGGGGGGCCCCCAAGAGACCCAGTACTTC	CASSQERALGGGPQETQYF
TRBV27	TRBD1	NA	TRBJ1-5	TGTGCCAGCAGTTATGCAGGGGGCTCGTATCAGCCCCAGCATTTT	CASSYAGGSYQPQHF
TRBV3-1/TRBV3-2	NA	NA	TRBJ2-1	TGTGCCAGCAGCCAAGGCGGCCCGACTAGTAATGAGCAGTTCTTC	CASSQGGPTSNEQFF
TRBV30	TRBD1	NA	TRBJ1-2	TGTGCCTGGAGTACCCTCCCCAGGGGGCGCTTCAAAAGTGGCTACACCTTC	CAWSTLPRGRFKSGYTF
TRBV12-5	NA	NA	TRBJ1-2	TGTGCTAGTGGTTTGCAAGCGGGTGGCTACACCTTC	CASGLQAGGYTF
TRBV3-1/TRBV3-2	TRBD1	NA	TRBJ1-3	TGTGCCAGCAGCTCGCTCAGGGGGCCCGGAAACACCATATATTTT	CASSSLRGPGNTIYF
TRBV6-5	TRBD1	NA	TRBJ2-7	TGTGCCAGCAGCCGGGACAGAGTTTACGAGCAGTACTTC	CASSRDRVYEQYF
TRBV7-9	TRBD1	few	TRBJ1-5	TGTGCCAGCAGCTTAGCGCTGACAGGGGAACATCAGCCCCAGCATTTT	CASSLALTGEHQPQHF
TRBV19	NA	NA	TRBJ2-1	TGTGCCAGTAGTATAATGGATGCAGGCGAGCAGTTCTTC	CASSIMDAGEQFF
TRBV18	TRBD1	NA	TRBJ1-3	TGTGCCAGCTCACTGAAGCCGACAGGGGTCGCCGGAAACACCATATATTTT	CASSLKPTGVAGNTIYF
TRBV18	TRBD1	NA	TRBJ1-1	TGTGCCAGTGACAGGGGCGATAAGGACACTGAAGCTTTCTTT	CASDRGDKDTEAFF
TRBV10-2	NA	once	TRBJ1-1	TGCGCCAGCAGTCATAAGGCGGGCACTGAAGCTTTCTTT	CASSHKAGTEAFF
TRBV5-1	NA	NA	TRBJ1-2	TGCGCCAGCAGCTTGTCCGGATCCACGGGCTATGGCTACACCTTC	CASSLSGSTGYGYTF
TRBV6-1	TRBD1	NA	TRBJ1-5	TGTGCCAGCAGTGAAGGGACAGGGGGCAAGCCCCAGCATTTT	CASSEGTGGKPQHF
TRBV30	NA	NA	TRBJ1-1	TGTGCCTGGTACGCTGGGGGGAATTGGCGGAACACTGAAGCTTTCTTT	CAWYAGGNWRNTEAFF
TRBV2	TRBD1	NA	TRBJ2-7	TGTGCCAGCAGTGGGGACAGGACCTACGAGCAGTACTTC	CASSGDRTYEQYF
TRBV13	NA	NA	TRBJ1-3	TGTGCCAGCAGCTCGCAGGGATATACTGGAAACACCATATATTTT	CASSSQGYTGNTIYF
TRBV12-3/TRBV12-4	NA	NA	TRBJ1-3	TGTGCCAGCACCCAACAGCTTCTGGACACCATATATTTT	CASTQQLLDTIYF
TRBV9	TRBD2	NA	TRBJ2-1	TGTGCCAGCAGCGTATCTGGCGGGAGGTACAATGAGCAGTTCTTC	CASSVSGGRYNEQFF
TRBV10-3	TRBD1	NA	TRBJ2-5	TGTGCCACGACCAGGGGGCAAGAGACCCAGTACTTC	CATTRGQETQYF
TRBV3-1/TRBV3-2	NA	NA	TRBJ2-7	TGTGCCAGCAGCCAAGATCTCTACGAGCAGTACTTC	CASSQDLYEQYF
TRBV9	NA	NA	TRBJ1-4	TGTGCCAGCAGCGCTGAGGGCACAACTAATGAAAAACTGTTTTTT	CASSAEGTTNEKLFF
TRBV9	TRBD2	NA	TRBJ2-5	TGTGCCAGCAGCGGTATTAGCGGGGGGGCACAAGAGACCCAGTACTTC	CASSGISGGAQETQYF
TRBV19	TRBD1	NA	TRBJ2-1	TGTGCCAGTAGTCCAACCACAGGGGGCCCCTACAATGAGCAGTTCTTC	CASSPTTGGPYNEQFF
TRBV7-9	TRBD1	NA	TRBJ2-7	TGTGCCAGCAGCCCCCCCGGGACAGTCACCTCTACCCAGTACTTC	CASSPPGTVTSTQYF
TRBV7-4	TRBD2	NA	TRBJ2-7	TGTGTCGAGATAGAGGGGAGCCGTAGTAGCGGGGGGACCTCCTCCTACGAGCAGTACTTC	CVEIEGSRSSGGTSSYEQYF
TRBV30	NA	few	TRBJ2-7	TGTGCCTGGAGTCCCGACCCGGAGAGCTACGAGCAGTACTTC	CAWSPDPESYEQYF
TRBV19	NA	NA	TRBJ1-2	TGTGCCAGTAGTGTTCAGGGGACTAATTACTATGGCTACACCTTC	CASSVQGTNYYGYTF
TRBV7-2	TRBD2	few	TRBJ2-7	TGTGCCAGCAGCACTACCGGGACTAGGTACGAGCAGTACTTC	CASSTTGTRYEQYF
TRBV2	NA	NA	TRBJ2-5	TGTGCCAGCAGTGCCGAGGTGGAGACCCAGTACTTC	CASSAEVETQYF
TRBV2	TRBD2	NA	TRBJ2-1	TGTGCCAGCAATAGGGGACTAGCGGGAGTTAATGAGCAGTTCTTC	CASNRGLAGVNEQFF
TRBV6-5	NA	NA	TRBJ2-7	TGTGCCAGCAGTTACGGCAGGGGTTCTTCCTACGAGCAGTACTTC	CASSYGRGSSYEQYF
TRBV15	TRBD1	once	TRBJ1-5	TGTGCCACCAGCAGAGAGGGGTCCGGGACAGGGGACAATCAGCCCCAGCATTTT	CATSREGSGTGDNQPQHF
TRBV19	NA	NA	TRBJ2-7	TGTGCCAGTAGCGCAAGGGGCCTCGGTATCCAGCACTACGAGCAGTACTTC	CASSARGLGIQHYEQYF
TRBV11-2	NA	once	TRBJ1-1	TGTGCCAGCAGCTTGTCAGGGTTCACTGAAGCTTTCTTT	CASSLSGFTEAFF
TRBV5-6	NA	NA	TRBJ1-4	TGTGCCAGCAGCTTTGGACAGCTTAATGAAAAACTGTTTTTT	CASSFGQLNEKLFF
TRBV12-3/TRBV12-4	TRBD2	once	TRBJ2-7	TGTGCCAGCCGGGGACTAGCGGCCTACGAGCAGTACTTC	CASRGLAAYEQYF
TRBV3-1/TRBV3-2	NA	NA	TRBJ2-7	TGTGCCAGCAGCCAAATAAGGACTATGTTATCCTACGAGCAGTACTTC	CASSQIRTMLSYEQYF